The 4 T cell receptor beta chains in this list originate from one sample, sequenced in a study of shared clonotypes between healthy human individuals. The repertoire was sequenced with immunoSEQ multiplex PCR; TCRdb's copy has only in-frame clones and lacks some. The data contain roughly 2 million clones, approximately 96% of them seen just once; the ten biggest clones take up less than 0.15%. Specimen: naive CD4+ T cells sorted from blood. Subset described: CD45RA+ positively selected. The receptor set was obtained from a man aged 18 to 29 in good health.

This clone was detected once. The chain links TRBV5-1 to TRBJ2-2; tentative D call: TRBD1 (5 bases). CDR3 length: 15 amino acids. V was clipped by 3 bases and J by 3 bases, with 12 bases between them. CDR1 SGHRS and CDR2 YFSETQ come from the germline V gene. The chain's CDR3 is CASSWQGYDTGELFF. DNA of the CDR3: TGCGCCAGCAGCTGGCAGGGTTATGACACCGGGGAGCTGTTTTTT.

Details on this clone: Other nucleotide sequences from this sample produce the same CDR3. The chain combines TRBV10-3 with TRBJ1-6; D is unresolved. CDR3 size: 17 residues. The V end lost 0 bases, the J end lost 0 bases, and 9 bases lay between the germline ends. Germline values: CDR1 ENHRY, CDR2 SYGVKD. The CDR3 region has the DNA TGTGCCATCAGTGAGTCGACTGGAGGCTCCTATAATTCACCCCTCCACTTT. Its protein is CAISESTGGSYNSPLHF.

The chain recombines TRBV6-1 with TRBJ2-5; D unresolved. CDR1 and CDR2 (germline): MNHNS, SASEGT. Between the trimmed V and J ends, which lost 1 base and 5 bases, there was a span of 11 bases. The CDR3 totals 14 residues. CDR3 in DNA: TGTGCCAGCAGTGAAGACACTCCGAGGGAGACCCAGTACTTC. Its protein product is CASSEDTPRETQYF.

V is TRBV18 and J is TRBJ1-2; 8 bases map to TRBD1. V shed 3 bases and J 2 bases; nucleotides not matched to a gene: 5. The CDR3 runs 15 residues. Germline V gene data show CDR1 as KGHSH and CDR2 as LQKENI. In nucleotides, the CDR3 is TGTGCCAGCTCACCGCTCCCAGGGGGCAACTATGGCTACACCTTC. This translates into CASSPLPGGNYGYTF.